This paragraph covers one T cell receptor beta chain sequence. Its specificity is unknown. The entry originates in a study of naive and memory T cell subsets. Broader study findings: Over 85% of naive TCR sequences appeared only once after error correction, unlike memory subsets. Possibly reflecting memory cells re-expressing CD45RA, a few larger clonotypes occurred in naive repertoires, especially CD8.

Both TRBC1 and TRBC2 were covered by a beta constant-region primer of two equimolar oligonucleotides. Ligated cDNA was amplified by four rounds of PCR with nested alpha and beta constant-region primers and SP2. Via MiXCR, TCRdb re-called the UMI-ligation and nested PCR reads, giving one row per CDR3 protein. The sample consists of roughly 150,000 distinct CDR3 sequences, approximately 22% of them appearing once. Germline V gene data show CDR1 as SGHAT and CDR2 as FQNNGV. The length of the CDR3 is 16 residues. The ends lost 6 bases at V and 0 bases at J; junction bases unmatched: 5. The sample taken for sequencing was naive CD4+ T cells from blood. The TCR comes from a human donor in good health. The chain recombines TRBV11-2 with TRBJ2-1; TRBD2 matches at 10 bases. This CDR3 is CASRRTSGTSYNEQFF. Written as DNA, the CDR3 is TGTGCCAGCAGACGGACTAGCGGCACCTCCTACAATGAGCAGTTCTTC.